The text below deals with one TCR beta chain. The germline V gene encodes CDR1 ENHRY and CDR2 SYGVKD. The CDR3 spans 15 residues. V gave up 5 bases and J gave up 5 bases; unmatched junction bases: 10. This entry comes from a study of early T cells in non-severe SARS-CoV-2 infection. For the study at large: Sequencing input comprised bulk RNA from unsorted whole blood; chain pairing was not available.

Unique molecular identifiers were attached to individual cDNA molecules. From the 5' RACE reads, TCRdb called clonotypes with MiXCR, one entry per CDR3 protein. The profile shows roughly 75,000 distinct CDR3 sequences, over 9% of them singletons. V and J are TRBV10-3 and TRBJ2-5, with 8 bases fitting TRBD1. The sample consisted of whole blood. This TCR was recovered from an adult who was a healthcare worker with PCR-confirmed SARS-CoV-2 infection or an uninfected control (not recorded which). The DNA of the CDR3 is TGTGCCATCAGTTCGGACAGGGAGGTAGGGGAGACCCAGTACTTC. Amino acid sequence: CAISSDREVGETQYF.